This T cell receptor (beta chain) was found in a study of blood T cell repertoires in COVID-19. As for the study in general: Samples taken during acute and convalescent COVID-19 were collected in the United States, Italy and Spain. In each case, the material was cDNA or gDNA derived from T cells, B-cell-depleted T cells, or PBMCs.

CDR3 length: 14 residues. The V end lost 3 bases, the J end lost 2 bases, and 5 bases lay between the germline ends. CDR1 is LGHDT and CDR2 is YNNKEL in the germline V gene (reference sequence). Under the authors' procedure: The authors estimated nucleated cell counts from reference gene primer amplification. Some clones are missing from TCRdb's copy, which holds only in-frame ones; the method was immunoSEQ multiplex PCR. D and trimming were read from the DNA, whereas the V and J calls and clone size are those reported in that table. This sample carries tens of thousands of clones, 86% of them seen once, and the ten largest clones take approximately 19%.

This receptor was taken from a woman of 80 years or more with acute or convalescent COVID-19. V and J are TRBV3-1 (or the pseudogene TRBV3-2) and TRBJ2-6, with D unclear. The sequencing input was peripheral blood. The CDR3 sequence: CASSQLAGANVLTF. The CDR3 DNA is TGTGCCAGCAGCCAGCTAGCTGGGGCCAACGTCCTGACTTTC.